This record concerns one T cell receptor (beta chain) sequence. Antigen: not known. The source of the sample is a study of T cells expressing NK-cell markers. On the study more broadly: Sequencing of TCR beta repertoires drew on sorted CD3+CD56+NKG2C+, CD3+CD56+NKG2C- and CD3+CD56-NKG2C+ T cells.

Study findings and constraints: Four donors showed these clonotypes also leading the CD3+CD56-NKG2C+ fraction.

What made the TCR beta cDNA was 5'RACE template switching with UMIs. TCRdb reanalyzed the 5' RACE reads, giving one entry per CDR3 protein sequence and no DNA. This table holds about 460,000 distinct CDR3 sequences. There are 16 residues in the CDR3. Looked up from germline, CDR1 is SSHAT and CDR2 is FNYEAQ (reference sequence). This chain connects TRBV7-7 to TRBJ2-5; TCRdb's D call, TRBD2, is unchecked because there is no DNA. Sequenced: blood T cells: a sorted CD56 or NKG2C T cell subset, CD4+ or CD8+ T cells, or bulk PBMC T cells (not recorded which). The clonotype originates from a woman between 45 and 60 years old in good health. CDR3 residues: CASSQGLAGVGETQYF.